Following are 27 T cell receptor beta chains from one sample sequenced in a study of blood T cells in healthy people across ages. A second PCR, run for about 6 to 12 cycles, used a sample-barcoded 5' primer plus a J-beta primer mix. A single record per CDR3 protein comes from TCRdb applying MiXCR to the 5' RACE reads. The data contain about 1,500,000 distinct CDR3 sequences, 42% of them seen just once; the ten biggest clones take up approximately 7.9%. Material: blood. These TCRs come from a woman aged 18 to 35 in good health.

This sequence joins TRBV29-1 and TRBJ2-7, with 8 bases lining up with TRBD1. CDR1 is SQVTM and CDR2 is ANQGSEA in the germline V gene. V shed 0 bases and J 6 bases; nucleotides not matched to a gene: 10. This CDR3 region has 15 residues. The CDR3 DNA follows: TGCAGCGTTGAAGAGGGCCCAGGGGGCAAGGGCGAGCAGTACTTC. The encoded protein is CSVEEGPGGKGEQYF.

The V gene is TRBV20-1, the J gene TRBJ2-7, with 7 bases lining up with TRBD2. Trimming took 2 bases from V and 4 from J; bases not matched to a gene: 5. CDR3 length equals 13 residues. From germline, CDR1 is DFQATT and CDR2 SNEGSKA (reference sequence). CDR3 DNA sequence: TGCAGTGCTAGATCGGAACTAGCGTACGAGCAGTACTTC. Its protein is CSARSELAYEQYF.

The J gene is TRBJ2-7, the V gene TRBV4-1, with 10 bases identical to TRBD2. The germline gives CDR1 MGHRA, CDR2 YSYEKL. With V trimmed by 7 bases and J by 3 bases, 27 bases remained unmatched. The CDR3 is made up of 21 amino acids. The CDR3 region is CASICHRASPLAGVTGYEQYF. The CDR3 DNA is TGCGCCAGCATTTGCCATCGCGCGTCTCCGCTAGCGGGAGTTACGGGCTACGAGCAGTACTTC.

This clonotype was counted many times. The chain couples TRBV4-1 to TRBJ2-5; D is undetermined. CDR1 and CDR2 from the germline V gene are MGHRA and YSYEKL. The V end lost 1 base, the J end lost 5 bases, and 11 bases lay between the germline ends. The CDR3 spans 14 residues. The CDR3 sequence is CASSQVYLIETQYF. In DNA form, the CDR3 reads TGCGCCAGCAGCCAAGTTTATTTGATCGAGACCCAGTACTTC.

The chain joins TRBV7-2 to TRBJ2-5; 10 bases line up with TRBD2. V trimming: 5 bases; J trimming: 4 bases; junction bases outside the gene matches: 7. CDR1 and CDR2 (germline): SGHTA, FQGNSA. The CDR3 extends over 15 amino acids. CDR3 loop: CASSPFIAGGETQYF. The CDR3 DNA reads TGTGCCAGCAGCCCATTCATAGCGGGGGGAGAGACCCAGTACTTC.

Only a few counts were recorded for this clonotype. The rearrangement links TRBV28 to TRBJ2-3; the D gene is possibly TRBD1 (6 bases). The CDR3 is made up of 18 amino acids. The V and J ends lost 4 bases and 0 bases respectively, with 20 bases between them. In germline, CDR1 is MDHEN, CDR2 SYDVKM. The CDR3 bases are TGTGCCAGCAGTTGGGAGTCACAGGGAAGCACTAGCACAGATACGCAGTATTTT. Protein: CASSWESQGSTSTDTQYF.

The genes are TRBV12-3 or TRBV12-4 and TRBJ2-3, with D perhaps matching TRBD1 or TRBD2 (5 bases each). The germline V and J ends were trimmed by 7 bases and 3 bases, with 14 bases remaining between them. CDR3 length: 14 residues. CDR3 bases: TGTGCCAGCACCGACAGAGGGAGAACAGATACGCAGTATTTT. It yields the protein CASTDRGRTDTQYF.

The chain combines TRBV27 with TRBJ2-2; 7 bases line up with TRBD1. The CDR3 covers 14 residues. Germline trimming cut 8 bases from V and 2 bases from J; bases unmatched to any gene: 5. Germline CDR1 and CDR2: MNHEY and SMNVEV (reference sequence). The DNA for the CDR3 is TGTGCCAGCCGAGGGGGCCCTAACACCGGGGAGCTGTTTTTT. Translated: CASRGGPNTGELFF.

A word on this clonotype: The germline gene is not matched at one end of the junction; a read error may be the cause. V gene TRBV7-3 combines with J gene TRBJ2-7; tentatively, D is TRBD1 (5 bases). Germline V gene lookup returns CDR1 SGHTA and CDR2 FQGTGA. The CDR3 is 13 residues long. In DNA form, the CDR3 reads TGTGCCAGCAACTTAGGGGCCAACTACGAGCAGTACTTC. This encodes CASNLGANYEQYF. Looking up the rest from reference TRBV7-3 and TRBJ2-7 gives the full variable domain: GAGVSQTPSNKVTEKGKYVELRCDPISGHTALYWYRQSLGQGPEFLIYFQGTGAADDSGLPNDRFFAVRPEGSVSTLKIQRTERGDSAVYLCASNLGANYEQYFGPGTRLTVT.

The chain joins TRBV12-3 or TRBV12-4 to TRBJ2-1; D gene unclear. The V end lost 3 bases, the J end lost 9 bases, and 9 bases lay between the germline ends. The CDR3 has 12 amino acids. The CDR3 region is CASSLLACEQFF. The CDR3 region has the DNA TGTGCCAGCAGTTTGTTAGCATGTGAGCAGTTCTTC.

This chain joins TRBV5-1 and TRBJ2-2; D may be TRBD1 or TRBD2 (5 bases each). The V end was cut by 0 bases, the J end by 13 bases, with 13 bases between. The CDR3 contains 13 residues. CDR1 is SGHRS and CDR2 is YFSETQ in the germline V gene. CDR3 protein: CASSLAPWDGLFF. CDR3 DNA: TGCGCCAGCAGCTTGGCCCCCTGGGACGGGCTGTTTTTT.

This clonotype was recorded many times. The V gene is TRBV10-3, the J gene TRBJ2-3, with D maybe TRBD2 (6 bases). This CDR3 comprises 18 residues. V was cut by 2 bases and J by 2 bases, with 20 bases left in between. Germline CDR1 ENHRY, CDR2 SYGVKD. CDR3 protein: CAISESQSAGTFTDTQYF. CDR3 nucleotide sequence: TGTGCCATCAGTGAGAGTCAGTCGGCGGGAACCTTCACAGATACGCAGTATTTT.

The chain uses TRBV7-2 and TRBJ2-3, with D unclear. CDR1 is SGHTA, CDR2 FQGNSA, per germline. This CDR3 is 14 amino acids long. Trimming removed 1 base from V and 4 bases from J, with 9 bases in between. CDR3 loop: CASSLESRADTQYF. For the CDR3, the DNA is TGTGCCAGCAGCTTAGAGAGTAGGGCAGATACGCAGTATTTT.

The sample holds a few counts of this clonotype. The chain is built from TRBV27 and TRBJ2-5, with no clear D. Germline CDR1 and CDR2: MNHEY and SMNVEV (reference sequence). V was trimmed by 5 bases and J by 0 bases, leaving 7 bases between them. This CDR3 contains 13 residues. CDR3 in DNA: TGTGCCAGCAGTGTACAGAACCAAGAGACCCAGTACTTC. Amino acids: CASSVQNQETQYF.

V is TRBV12-3 or TRBV12-4 and J is TRBJ2-1; TRBD1 might be the D (8 bases). Trimming removed 5 bases from V and 7 bases from J, with 18 bases in between. This CDR3 contains 15 residues. CDR3 region: CASSVGTGGGNEQFF. Written as DNA, the CDR3 is TGTGCCAGCAGTGTCGGAACAGGGGGGGGTAATGAGCAGTTCTTC.

This clonotype was recorded only once. This chain connects TRBV28 to TRBJ2-1; 8 positions match TRBD1. The germline V gene has CDR1 MDHEN and CDR2 SYDVKM. With V trimmed by 0 bases and J by 1 base, 2 bases remained unmatched. The CDR3 length is 16 residues. CDR3 loop: CASSLWGTGSYNEQFF. CDR3 DNA: TGTGCCAGCAGTTTATGGGGGACAGGATCCTACAATGAGCAGTTCTTC. Variable domain in full (rest from reference TRBV28 and TRBJ2-1): DVKVTQSSRYLVKRTGEKVFLECVQDMDHENMFWYRQDPGLGLRLIYFSYDVKMKEKGDIPEGYSVSREKKERFSLILESASTNQTSMYLCASSLWGTGSYNEQFFGPGTRLTVL.

The rearrangement joins TRBV7-3 to TRBJ1-2; D is undetermined. V was pared by 4 bases and J by 0 bases, with 6 bases between. The CDR3 is 13 amino acids. Germline-derived CDR1 and CDR2 are SGHTA and FQGTGA. This CDR3 reads CASSSQANYGYTF. CDR3 nucleotide sequence: TGTGCCAGCAGCTCGCAGGCTAACTATGGCTACACCTTC.

V gene TRBV20-1 combines with J gene TRBJ2-7, with D possibly matching TRBD2 (5 bases). V was cut by 3 bases and J by 2 bases, with 11 bases left in between. Germline V gives CDR1 DFQATT, CDR2 SNEGSKA (reference sequence). The length of the CDR3 is 13 residues. CDR3 sequence reads: CSARKPGTYEQYF. CDR3 sequence (DNA): TGCAGTGCTAGGAAACCGGGGACCTACGAGCAGTACTTC.

The V gene is TRBV12-3 or TRBV12-4, the J gene TRBJ2-1; D ambiguous. The ends were cut back, 6 bases at V and 13 bases at J, with 22 bases in the middle. This CDR3 has 14 amino acids. The chain's CDR3 is CASSPDPNDETQFF. CDR3 in DNA: TGTGCCAGCAGCCCAGACCCCAACGACGAGACCCAGTTCTTC.

The rearrangement uses TRBV7-9 and TRBJ2-7, with 7 bases matching TRBD1. J was trimmed by 5 bases and V by 4 bases; bases with no gene match: 11. The CDR3 sequence is 15 residues long. Germline V gene lookup returns CDR1 SEHNR and CDR2 FQNEAQ (reference sequence). This chain's CDR3 is CASSSPNRGKDEQYF. As DNA, the CDR3 is TGTGCCAGCAGCTCCCCCAACAGGGGTAAGGACGAGCAGTACTTC.

The DNA of the CDR3 is TGTGCCAGCAGTGAACGTCTAGCCGACGGGGAGCTGTTTTTT. It codes for CASSERLADGELFF. This rearrangement joins TRBV2 to TRBJ2-2; D is possibly TRBD2 (5 bases). V dropped 2 bases and J dropped 7 bases, with 11 bases sitting between them. Germline V gene sequence: CDR1 SNHLY, CDR2 FYNNEI. The CDR3 is 14 residues long.

This sequence joins TRBV14 and TRBJ2-3, with 7 bases that match TRBD1. Germline CDR1 SGHDN, CDR2 FVKESK. J was trimmed by 1 base and V by 3 bases; bases with no gene match: 13. The CDR3 sequence is 18 residues long. The CDR3 DNA sequence: TGTGCCAGCAGCCACCCCGCCTCACAGGGGAAAGGCACAGATACGCAGTATTTT. This sequence encodes CASSHPASQGKGTDTQYF.

V gene TRBV5-1 combines with J gene TRBJ2-3, with D possibly being TRBD1 (6 bases). The CDR3 has 16 amino acids. Germline assignment: CDR1 SGHRS and CDR2 YFSETQ. V was clipped by 6 bases and J by 0 bases, with 17 bases between them. As DNA, the CDR3 is TGCGCCAGCAACCCCAGGGACACACCTAGCACAGATACGCAGTATTTT. This sequence encodes CASNPRDTPSTDTQYF.

This clonotype was seen more than once but under ten times. An end of the junction does not agree with germline; a read error may underlie this. The rearrangement links TRBV3-1 to TRBJ2-7, with D tentatively TRBD2 (6 bases). The CDR3 consists of 14 residues. CDR1 is LGHDT and CDR2 is YNNKEL in the germline V gene (reference sequence). CDR3 sequence: CASRQAGSTYEQYF. The CDR3 region has the DNA TGTGCCAGCCGCCAGGCCGGGAGTACCTACGAGCAGTACTTC.

This clonotype has a handful of counts. The CDR3 region has the DNA TGTGCCAGCAGCGCTGGACTAGCGGGAGAGGGGGGACACTCCTACAATGAGCAGTTCTTC. This codes for CASSAGLAGEGGHSYNEQFF. This rearrangement joins TRBV3-1 to TRBJ2-1; 13 bases align to TRBD2. Germline CDR1 and CDR2: LGHDT and YNNKEL (reference sequence). The CDR3 extends over 20 amino acids. Trimming at V came to 5 bases and at J to 0 bases, leaving 13 bases not matched to a gene.

The chain joins TRBV12-3 or TRBV12-4 to TRBJ2-3, with a tentative D call TRBD2 (6 bases). The CDR3 is 15 amino acids. Trimming pared 5 bases from V and 6 bases from J, leaving 18 bases between. The CDR3 DNA reads TGTGCCAGCAGTCCTCCTACCGGAGGGTTGGATACGCAGTATTTT. Protein sequence: CASSPPTGGLDTQYF.

This clonotype was seen a handful of times. This sequence joins TRBV27 and TRBJ2-6; D gene ambiguous. Deletions cut 8 bases from V and 4 bases from J, with 12 bases between. Germline V gene lookup returns CDR1 MNHEY and CDR2 SMNVEV (reference sequence). The CDR3 has 14 amino acids. CDR3 DNA sequence: TGTGCCAGCTGTCAGCTAGGAGGGGCCAACGTCCTGACTTTC. It encodes CASCQLGGANVLTF.